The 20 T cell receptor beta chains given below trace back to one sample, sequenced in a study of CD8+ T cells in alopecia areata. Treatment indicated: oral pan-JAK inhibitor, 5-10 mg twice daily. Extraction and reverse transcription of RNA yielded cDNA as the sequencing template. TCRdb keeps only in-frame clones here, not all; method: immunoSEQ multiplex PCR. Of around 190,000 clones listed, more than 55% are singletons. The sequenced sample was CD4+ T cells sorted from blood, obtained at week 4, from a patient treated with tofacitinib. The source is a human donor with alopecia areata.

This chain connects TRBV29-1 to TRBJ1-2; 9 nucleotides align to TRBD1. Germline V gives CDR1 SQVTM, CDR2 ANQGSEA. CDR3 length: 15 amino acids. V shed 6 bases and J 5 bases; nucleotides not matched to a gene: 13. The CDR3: CSVLDPGTGLYGYTF. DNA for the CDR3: TGCAGCGTCCTTGACCCCGGGACAGGGCTGTATGGCTACACCTTC.

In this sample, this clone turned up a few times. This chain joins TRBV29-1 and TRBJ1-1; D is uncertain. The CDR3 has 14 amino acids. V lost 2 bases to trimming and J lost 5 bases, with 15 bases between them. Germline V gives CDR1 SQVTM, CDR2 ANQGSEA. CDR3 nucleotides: TGCAGCGTTGAACTCGGCCAGGTTGGAACTGAAGCTTTCTTT. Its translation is CSVELGQVGTEAFF.

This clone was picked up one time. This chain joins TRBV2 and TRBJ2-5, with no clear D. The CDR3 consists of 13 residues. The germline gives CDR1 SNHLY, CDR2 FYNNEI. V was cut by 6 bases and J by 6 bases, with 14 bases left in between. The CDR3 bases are TGTGCCAGCAGGTGGGAACCCGGCCAGACCCAGTACTTC. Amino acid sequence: CASRWEPGQTQYF.

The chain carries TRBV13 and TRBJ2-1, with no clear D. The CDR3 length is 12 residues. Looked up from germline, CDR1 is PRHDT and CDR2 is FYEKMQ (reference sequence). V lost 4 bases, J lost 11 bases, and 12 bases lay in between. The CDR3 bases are TGTGCCAGCAGCTCCGGGTCAAGCAAGCAGTTCTTC. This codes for CASSSGSSKQFF.

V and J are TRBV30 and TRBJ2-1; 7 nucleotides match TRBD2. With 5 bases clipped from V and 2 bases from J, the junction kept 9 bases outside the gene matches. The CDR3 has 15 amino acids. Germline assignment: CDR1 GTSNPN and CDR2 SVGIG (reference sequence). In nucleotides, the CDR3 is TGTGCCTGGTTGGGCGGGAGTAGGACCTACAATGAGCAGTTCTTC. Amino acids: CAWLGGSRTYNEQFF.

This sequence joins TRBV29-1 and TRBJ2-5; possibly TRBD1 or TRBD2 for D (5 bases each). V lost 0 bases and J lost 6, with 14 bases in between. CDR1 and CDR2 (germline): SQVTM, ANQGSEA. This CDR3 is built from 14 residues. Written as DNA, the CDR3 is TGCAGCGTTGAAGAGGTCTGGGGGATGCAGACCCAGTACTTC. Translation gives CSVEEVWGMQTQYF.

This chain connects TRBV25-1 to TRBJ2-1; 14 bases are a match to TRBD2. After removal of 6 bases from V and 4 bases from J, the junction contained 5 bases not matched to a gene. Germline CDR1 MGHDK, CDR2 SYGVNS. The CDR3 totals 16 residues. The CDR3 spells CASRGLAGVGYNEQFF. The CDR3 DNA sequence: TGTGCCAGCAGGGGACTAGCGGGAGTCGGGTACAATGAGCAGTTCTTC.

The CDR3 coding sequence is TGCAGCGTTGTTCGCGGGAGTGGCACAGATACGCAGTATTTT. Translating gives CSVVRGSGTDTQYF. The V gene is TRBV29-1, the J gene TRBJ2-3, with 7 nucleotides matching TRBD2. The germline V gene has CDR1 SQVTM and CDR2 ANQGSEA. J was trimmed by 1 base and V by 4 bases; bases with no gene match: 5. The CDR3 extends over 14 amino acids.

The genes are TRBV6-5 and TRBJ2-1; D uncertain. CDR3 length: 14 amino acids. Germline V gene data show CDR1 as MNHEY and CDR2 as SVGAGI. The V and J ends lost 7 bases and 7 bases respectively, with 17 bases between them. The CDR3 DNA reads TGTGCCAGCATCAAATCAAGTTGGGCGAATGAGCAGTTCTTC. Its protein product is CASIKSSWANEQFF.

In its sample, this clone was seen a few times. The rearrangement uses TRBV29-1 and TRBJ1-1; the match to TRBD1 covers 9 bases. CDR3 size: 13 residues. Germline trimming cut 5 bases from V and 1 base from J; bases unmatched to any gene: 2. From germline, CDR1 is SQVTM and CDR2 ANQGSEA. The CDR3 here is CSVNRGPNTEAFF. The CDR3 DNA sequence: TGCAGCGTTAACAGGGGGCCGAACACTGAAGCTTTCTTT. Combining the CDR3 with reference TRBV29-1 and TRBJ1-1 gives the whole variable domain SAVISQKPSRDICQRGTSLTIQCQVDSQVTMMFWYRQQPGQSLTLIATANQGSEATYESGFVIDKFPISRPNLTFSTLTVSNMSPEDSSIYLCSVNRGPNTEAFFGQGTRLTVV.

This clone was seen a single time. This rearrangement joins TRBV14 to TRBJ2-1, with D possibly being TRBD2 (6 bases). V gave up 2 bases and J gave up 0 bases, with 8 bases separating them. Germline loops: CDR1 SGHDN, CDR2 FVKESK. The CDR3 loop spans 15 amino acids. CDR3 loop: CASSQTSHSYNEQFF. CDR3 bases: TGTGCCAGCAGCCAAACTAGCCACTCCTACAATGAGCAGTTCTTC.

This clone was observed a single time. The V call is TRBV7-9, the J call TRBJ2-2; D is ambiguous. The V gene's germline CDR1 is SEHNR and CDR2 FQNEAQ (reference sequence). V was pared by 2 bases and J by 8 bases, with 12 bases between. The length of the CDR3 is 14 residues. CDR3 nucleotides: TGTGCCAGCAGCTTATCGGCCTTTGGTGGGGAGCTGTTTTTT. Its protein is CASSLSAFGGELFF.

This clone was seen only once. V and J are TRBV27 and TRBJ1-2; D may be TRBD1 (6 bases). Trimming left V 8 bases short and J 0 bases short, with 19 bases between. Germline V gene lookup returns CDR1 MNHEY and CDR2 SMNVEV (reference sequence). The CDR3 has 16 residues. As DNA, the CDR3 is TGTGCCAGCTCGGGACATAAGGGAGGAACTAACTATGGCTACACCTTC. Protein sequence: CASSGHKGGTNYGYTF.

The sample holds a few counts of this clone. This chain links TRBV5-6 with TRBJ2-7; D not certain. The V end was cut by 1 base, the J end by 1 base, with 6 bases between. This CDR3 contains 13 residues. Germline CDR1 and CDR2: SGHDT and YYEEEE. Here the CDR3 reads CASSLRISYEQYF. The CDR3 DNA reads TGTGCCAGCAGCTTGCGCATTTCCTACGAGCAGTACTTC.

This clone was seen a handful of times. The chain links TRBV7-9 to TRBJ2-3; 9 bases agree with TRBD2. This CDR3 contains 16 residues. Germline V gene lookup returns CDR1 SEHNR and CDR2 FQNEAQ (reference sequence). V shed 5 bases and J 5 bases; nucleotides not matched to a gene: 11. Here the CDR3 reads CASSPRLAEVGDTQYF. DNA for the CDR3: TGTGCCAGCAGCCCCCGACTAGCGGAAGTGGGAGATACGCAGTATTTT.

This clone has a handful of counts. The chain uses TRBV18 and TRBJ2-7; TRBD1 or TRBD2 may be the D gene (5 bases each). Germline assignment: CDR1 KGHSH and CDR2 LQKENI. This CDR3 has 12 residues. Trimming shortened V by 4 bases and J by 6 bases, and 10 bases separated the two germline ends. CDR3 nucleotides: TGTGCCAGCTCACAAACTAGGGGCGAGCAGTACTTC. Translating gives CASSQTRGEQYF.

CDR3 sequence reads: CASSLSGRANVLTF. The DNA of the CDR3 is TGTGCCAGCAGTTTATCAGGGAGGGCCAACGTCCTGACTTTC. The chain combines TRBV27 with TRBJ2-6; no reliable D call. CDR3 length: 14 residues. Trimming shortened V by 0 bases and J by 5 bases, and 5 bases separated the two germline ends. Germline loops: CDR1 MNHEY, CDR2 SMNVEV (reference sequence).

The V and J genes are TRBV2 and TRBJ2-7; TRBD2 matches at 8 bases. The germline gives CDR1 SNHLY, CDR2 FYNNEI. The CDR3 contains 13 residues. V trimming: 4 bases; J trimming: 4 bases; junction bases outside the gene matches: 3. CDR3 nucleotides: TGTGCCAGCAGTGTGGGCGGGGGGTACGAGCAGTACTTC. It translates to CASSVGGGYEQYF.

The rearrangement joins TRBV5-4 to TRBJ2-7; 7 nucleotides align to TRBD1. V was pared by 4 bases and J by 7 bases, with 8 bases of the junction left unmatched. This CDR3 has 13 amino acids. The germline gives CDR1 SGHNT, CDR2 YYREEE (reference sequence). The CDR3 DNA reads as TGTGCCAGCAGCAGCGGACAGGTCAGGGAGCAGTACTTC. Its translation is CASSSGQVREQYF.

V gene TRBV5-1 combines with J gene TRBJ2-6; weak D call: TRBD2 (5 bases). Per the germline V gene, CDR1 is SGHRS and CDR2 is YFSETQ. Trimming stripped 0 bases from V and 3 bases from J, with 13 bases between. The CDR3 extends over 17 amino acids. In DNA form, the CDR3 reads TGCGCCAGCAGCTTGGGGACTTCGGAGAGTGGGGCCAACGTCCTGACTTTC. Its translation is CASSLGTSESGANVLTF.